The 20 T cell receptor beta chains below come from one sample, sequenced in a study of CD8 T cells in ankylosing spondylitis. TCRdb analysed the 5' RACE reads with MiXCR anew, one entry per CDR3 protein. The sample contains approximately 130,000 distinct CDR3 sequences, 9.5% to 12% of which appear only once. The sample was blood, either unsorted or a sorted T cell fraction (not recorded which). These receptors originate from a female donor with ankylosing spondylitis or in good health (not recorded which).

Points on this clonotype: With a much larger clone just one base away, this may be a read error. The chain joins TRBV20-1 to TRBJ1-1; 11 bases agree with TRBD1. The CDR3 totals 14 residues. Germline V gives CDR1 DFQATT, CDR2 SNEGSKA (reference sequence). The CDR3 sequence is CSARAGTGGTESFF. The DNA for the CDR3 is TGCAGTGCTAGAGCGGGGACAGGGGGGACTGAATCTTTCTTT.

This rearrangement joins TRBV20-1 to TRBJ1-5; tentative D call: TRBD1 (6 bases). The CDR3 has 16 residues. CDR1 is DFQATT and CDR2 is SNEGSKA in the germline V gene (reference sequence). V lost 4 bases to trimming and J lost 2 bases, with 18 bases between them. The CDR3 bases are TGCAGTGCTATAATCGGGGGCTCCGGGGGCAATCAGCCCCAGCATTTT. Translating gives CSAIIGGSGGNQPQHF.

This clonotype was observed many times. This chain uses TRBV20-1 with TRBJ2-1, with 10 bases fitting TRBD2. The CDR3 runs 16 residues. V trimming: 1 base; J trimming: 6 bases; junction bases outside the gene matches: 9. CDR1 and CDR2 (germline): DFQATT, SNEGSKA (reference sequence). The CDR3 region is CSARVTSGPHSNEQFF. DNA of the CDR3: TGCAGTGCTAGAGTGACTAGCGGGCCGCACAGCAATGAGCAGTTCTTC.

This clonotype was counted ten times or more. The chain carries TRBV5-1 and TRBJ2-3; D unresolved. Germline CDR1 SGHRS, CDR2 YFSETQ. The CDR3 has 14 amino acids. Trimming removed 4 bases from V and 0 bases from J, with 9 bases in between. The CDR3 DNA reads TGCGCCAGCAGCGCGATGTCTAGCACAGATACGCAGTATTTT. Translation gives CASSAMSSTDTQYF. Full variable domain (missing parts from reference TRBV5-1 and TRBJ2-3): KAGVTQTPRYLIKTRGQQVTLSCSPISGHRSVSWYQQTPGQGLQFLFEYFSETQRNKGNFPGRFSGRQFSNSRSEMNVSTLELGDSALYLCASSAMSSTDTQYFGPGTRLTVL.

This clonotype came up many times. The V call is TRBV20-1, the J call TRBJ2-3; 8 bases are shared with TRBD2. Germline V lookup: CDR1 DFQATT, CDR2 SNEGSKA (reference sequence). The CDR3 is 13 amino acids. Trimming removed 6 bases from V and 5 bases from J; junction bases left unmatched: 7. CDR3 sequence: CSAPGSGEDTQYF. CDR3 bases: TGCAGTGCCCCGGGTAGCGGGGAAGATACGCAGTATTTT.

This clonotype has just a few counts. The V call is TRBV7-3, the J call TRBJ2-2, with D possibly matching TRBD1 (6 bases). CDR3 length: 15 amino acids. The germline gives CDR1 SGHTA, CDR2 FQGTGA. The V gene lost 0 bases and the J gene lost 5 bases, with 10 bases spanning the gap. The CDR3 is CASSLTGGVTGELFF. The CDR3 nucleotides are TGTGCCAGCAGCTTAACAGGGGGTGTTACCGGGGAGCTGTTTTTT.

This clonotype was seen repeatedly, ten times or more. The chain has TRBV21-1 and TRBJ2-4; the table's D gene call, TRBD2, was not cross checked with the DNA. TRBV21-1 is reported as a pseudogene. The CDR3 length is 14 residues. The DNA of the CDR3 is TGTGCCAGTCATCACGGGAGAGCCAAAAACATTCAGTACTTC. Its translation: CASHHGRAKNIQYF.

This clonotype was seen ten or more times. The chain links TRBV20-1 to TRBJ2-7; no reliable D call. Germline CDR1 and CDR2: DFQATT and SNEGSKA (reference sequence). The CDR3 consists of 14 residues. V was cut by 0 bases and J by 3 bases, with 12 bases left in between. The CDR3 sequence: CSARDRAGLYEQYF. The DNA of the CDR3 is TGCAGTGCTAGAGATCGGGCAGGTCTCTACGAGCAGTACTTC.

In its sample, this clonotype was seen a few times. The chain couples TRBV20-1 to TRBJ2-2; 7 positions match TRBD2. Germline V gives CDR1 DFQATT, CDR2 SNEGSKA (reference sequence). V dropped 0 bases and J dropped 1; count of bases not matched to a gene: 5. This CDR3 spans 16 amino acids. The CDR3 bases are TGCAGTGCTAGAGATTCGGCTAGCGGGAACACCGGGGAGCTGTTTTTT. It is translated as CSARDSASGNTGELFF.

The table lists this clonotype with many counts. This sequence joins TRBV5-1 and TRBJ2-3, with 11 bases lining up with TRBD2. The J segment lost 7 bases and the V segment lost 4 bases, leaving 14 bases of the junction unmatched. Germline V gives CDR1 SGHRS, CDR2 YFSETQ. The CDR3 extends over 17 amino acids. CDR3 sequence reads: CASSPRAGTSGVNTQYF. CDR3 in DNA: TGCGCCAGCAGCCCACGGGCCGGGACTAGCGGTGTAAATACGCAGTATTTT.

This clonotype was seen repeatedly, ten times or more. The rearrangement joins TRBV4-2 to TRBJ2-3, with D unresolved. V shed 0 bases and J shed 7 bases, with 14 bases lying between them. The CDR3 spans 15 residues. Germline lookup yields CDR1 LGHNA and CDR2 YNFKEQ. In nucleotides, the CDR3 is TGTGCCAGCAGCCAAGATCAAGCCCAGACGTATACGCAGTATTTT. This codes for CASSQDQAQTYTQYF.

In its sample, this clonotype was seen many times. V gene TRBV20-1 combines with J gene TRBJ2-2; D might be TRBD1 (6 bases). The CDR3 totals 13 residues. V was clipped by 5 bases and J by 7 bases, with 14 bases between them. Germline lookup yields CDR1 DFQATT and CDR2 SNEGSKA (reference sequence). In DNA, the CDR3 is TGCAGTGCTCGTGCAGGGGCAGGCGGGGAGCTGTTTTTT. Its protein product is CSARAGAGGELFF.

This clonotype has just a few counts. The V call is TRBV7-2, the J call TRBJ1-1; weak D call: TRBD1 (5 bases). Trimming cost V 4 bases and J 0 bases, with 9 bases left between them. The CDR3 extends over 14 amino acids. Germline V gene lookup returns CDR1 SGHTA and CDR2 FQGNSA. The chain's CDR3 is CASSWGGLNTEAFF. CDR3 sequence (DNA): TGTGCCAGCAGCTGGGGCGGGCTGAACACTGAAGCTTTCTTT. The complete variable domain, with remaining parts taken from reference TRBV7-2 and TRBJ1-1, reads GAGVSQSPSNKVTEKGKDVELRCDPISGHTALYWYRQSLGQGLEFLIYFQGNSAPDKSGLPSDRFSAERTGGSVSTLTIQRTQQEDSAVYLCASSWGGLNTEAFFGQGTRLTVV.

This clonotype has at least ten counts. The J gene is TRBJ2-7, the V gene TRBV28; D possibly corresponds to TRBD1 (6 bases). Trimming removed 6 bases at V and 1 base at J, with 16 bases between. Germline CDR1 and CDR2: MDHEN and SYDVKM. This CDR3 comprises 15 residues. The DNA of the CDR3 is TGTGCCAGCAGCCAAGGACAGTTCAATTCCTACGAGCAGTACTTC. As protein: CASSQGQFNSYEQYF.

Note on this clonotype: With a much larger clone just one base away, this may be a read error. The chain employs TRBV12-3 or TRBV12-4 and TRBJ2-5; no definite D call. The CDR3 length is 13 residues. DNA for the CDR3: TGTGCCAGCAGTTTTAGAAGCGAGGAGACCCAGTGCTTC. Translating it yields CASSFRSEETQCF.

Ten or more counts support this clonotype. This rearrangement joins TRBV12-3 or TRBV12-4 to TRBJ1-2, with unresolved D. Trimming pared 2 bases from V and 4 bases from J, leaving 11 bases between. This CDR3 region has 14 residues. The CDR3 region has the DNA TGTGCCAGCAGTTTATCGCCGGGCGTCTATGGCTACACCTTC. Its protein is CASSLSPGVYGYTF.

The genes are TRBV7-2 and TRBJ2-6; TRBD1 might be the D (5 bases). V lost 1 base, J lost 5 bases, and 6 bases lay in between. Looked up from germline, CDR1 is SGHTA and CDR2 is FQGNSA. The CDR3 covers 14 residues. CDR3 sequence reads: CASSLGGWANVLTF. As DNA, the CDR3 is TGTGCCAGCAGCTTAGGGGGCTGGGCCAACGTCCTGACTTTC.

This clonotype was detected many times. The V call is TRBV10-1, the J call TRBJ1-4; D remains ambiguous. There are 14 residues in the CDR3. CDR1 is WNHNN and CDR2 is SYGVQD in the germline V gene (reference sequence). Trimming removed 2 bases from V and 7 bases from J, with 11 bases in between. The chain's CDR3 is CASSEAGPCEKLFF. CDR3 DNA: TGCGCCAGCAGTGAGGCCGGGCCCTGTGAAAAACTGTTTTTT.

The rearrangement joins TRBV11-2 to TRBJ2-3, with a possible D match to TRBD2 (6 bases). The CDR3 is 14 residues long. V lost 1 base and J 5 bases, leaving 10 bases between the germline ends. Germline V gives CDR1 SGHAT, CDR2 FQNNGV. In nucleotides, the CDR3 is TGTGCCAGCAGCTTAGGGGCGGGGAAAGATACGCAGTATTTT. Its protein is CASSLGAGKDTQYF.

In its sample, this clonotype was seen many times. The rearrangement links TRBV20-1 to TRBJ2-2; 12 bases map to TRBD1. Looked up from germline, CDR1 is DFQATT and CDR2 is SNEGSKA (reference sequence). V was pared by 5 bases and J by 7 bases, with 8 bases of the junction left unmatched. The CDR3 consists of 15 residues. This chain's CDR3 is CSARDRGRGVGELFF. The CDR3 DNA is TGCAGTGCTCGGGACAGGGGGCGAGGGGTCGGGGAGCTGTTTTTT.